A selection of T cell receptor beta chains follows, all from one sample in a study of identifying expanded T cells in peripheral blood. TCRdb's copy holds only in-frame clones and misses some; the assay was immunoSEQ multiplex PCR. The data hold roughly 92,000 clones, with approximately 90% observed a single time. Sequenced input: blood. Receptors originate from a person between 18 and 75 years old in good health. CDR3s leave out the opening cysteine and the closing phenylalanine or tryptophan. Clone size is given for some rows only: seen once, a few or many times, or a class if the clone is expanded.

cdr3_aa: ASRLKRQGVSYEQY
v_call: TRBV27
j_call: TRBJ2-7
clone_size: -

cdr3_aa: ASSQLVLGADRYNEQF
v_call: TRBV4-3
j_call: TRBJ2-1
clone_size: -

cdr3_aa: ASSFGSKNSNNEQF
v_call: TRBV7-9
j_call: TRBJ2-1
clone_size: -

cdr3_aa: ASSDHNEQY
v_call: TRBV2
j_call: TRBJ2-7
clone_size: once

cdr3_aa: ASSLPLTALQY
v_call: TRBV28
j_call: TRBJ2-7
clone_size: -

cdr3_aa: ASSDPAGGLSSYNEQF
v_call: TRBV2
j_call: TRBJ2-1
clone_size: -

cdr3_aa: ASSVGTGATYEQY
v_call: TRBV9
j_call: TRBJ2-7
clone_size: once

cdr3_aa: AWRQTSTDTQY
v_call: TRBV30
j_call: TRBJ2-3
clone_size: -

cdr3_aa: ASSAGKGGLEAF
v_call: TRBV2
j_call: TRBJ1-1
clone_size: -

cdr3_aa: ASSFRRTNAYNEQF
v_call: TRBV27
j_call: TRBJ2-1
clone_size: -

cdr3_aa: AISESPAGEYNEQF
v_call: TRBV10-3
j_call: TRBJ2-1
clone_size: -

cdr3_aa: ATSRDPHGFVGQETQY
v_call: TRBV15
j_call: TRBJ2-5
clone_size: -

cdr3_aa: ASTRGRNTEAF
v_call: TRBV7-2
j_call: TRBJ1-1
clone_size: -

cdr3_aa: ASSQDPDGDGELF
v_call: TRBV4-3
j_call: TRBJ2-2
clone_size: -

cdr3_aa: ASFRSPPTGELF
v_call: TRBV18
j_call: TRBJ2-2
clone_size: -

cdr3_aa: ASSLTSLAYEQY
v_call: TRBV7-8
j_call: TRBJ2-7
clone_size: -

cdr3_aa: ASSQVPGLESGANVLT
v_call: TRBV4-3
j_call: TRBJ2-6
clone_size: -

cdr3_aa: ASSPIGVGLPQH
v_call: TRBV18
j_call: TRBJ1-5
clone_size: once

cdr3_aa: AIRPGLAGAPSTDTQY
v_call: TRBV10-3
j_call: TRBJ2-3
clone_size: -

cdr3_aa: ASSVDGTGVPGYT
v_call: TRBV9
j_call: TRBJ1-2
clone_size: few

cdr3_aa: ASSRGLAQGYT
v_call: TRBV7-2
j_call: TRBJ1-2
clone_size: -

cdr3_aa: ASTTGHPRGYNYGYT
v_call: TRBV5-6
j_call: TRBJ1-2
clone_size: -

cdr3_aa: ASSSQGGNYGYT
v_call: TRBV28
j_call: TRBJ1-2
clone_size: -

cdr3_aa: ASATENTEAF
v_call: TRBV12-5
j_call: TRBJ1-1
clone_size: few

cdr3_aa: ASSPGGGYQETQY
v_call: TRBV7-2
j_call: TRBJ2-5
clone_size: -

cdr3_aa: ASSGTNYNEQF
v_call: TRBV7-2
j_call: TRBJ2-1
clone_size: -

cdr3_aa: ASSLGTEAF
v_call: TRBV5-6
j_call: TRBJ1-1
clone_size: -

cdr3_aa: ASSLSPMLINEQY
v_call: TRBV5-1
j_call: TRBJ2-7
clone_size: -